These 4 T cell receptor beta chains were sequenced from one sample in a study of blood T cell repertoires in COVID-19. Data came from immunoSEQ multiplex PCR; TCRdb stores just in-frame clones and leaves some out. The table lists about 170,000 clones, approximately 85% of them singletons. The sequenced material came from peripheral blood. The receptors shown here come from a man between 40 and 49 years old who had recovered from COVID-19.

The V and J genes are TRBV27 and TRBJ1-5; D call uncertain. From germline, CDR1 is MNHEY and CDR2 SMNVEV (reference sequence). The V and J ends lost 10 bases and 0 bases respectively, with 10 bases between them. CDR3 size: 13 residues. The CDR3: CATGVHSNQPQHF. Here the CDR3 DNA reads TGTGCCACCGGAGTACATAGCAATCAGCCCCAGCATTTT.

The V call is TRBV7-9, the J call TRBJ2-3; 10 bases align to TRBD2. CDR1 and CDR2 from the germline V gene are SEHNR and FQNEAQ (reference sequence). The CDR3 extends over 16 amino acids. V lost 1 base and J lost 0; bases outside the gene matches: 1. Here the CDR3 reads CASSLGAGGSTDTQYF. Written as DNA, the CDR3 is TGTGCCAGCAGCTTAGGAGCGGGGGGGAGCACAGATACGCAGTATTTT.

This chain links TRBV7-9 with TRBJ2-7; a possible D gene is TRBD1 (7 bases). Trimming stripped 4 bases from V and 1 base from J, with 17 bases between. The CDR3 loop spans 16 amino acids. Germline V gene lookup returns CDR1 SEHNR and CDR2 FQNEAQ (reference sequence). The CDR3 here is CASSSRTGGQSYEQYF. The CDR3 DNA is TGTGCCAGCAGCTCCCGAACCGGGGGACAGTCCTACGAGCAGTACTTC.

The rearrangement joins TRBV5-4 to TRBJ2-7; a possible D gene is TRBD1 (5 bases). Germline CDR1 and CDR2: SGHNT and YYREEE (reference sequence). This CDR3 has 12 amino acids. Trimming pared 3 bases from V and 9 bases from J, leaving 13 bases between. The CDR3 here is CASSSRGSGQYF. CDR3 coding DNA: TGTGCCAGCAGCTCAAGGGGTTCGGGGCAGTACTTC.